What follows is one TCR beta chain and its context. This sample is drawn from a study of blood T cell repertoires in COVID-19. In the study overall: Sites in the United States, Italy and Spain provided acute and convalescent COVID-19 samples. PBMCs, B-cell-depleted T cells, or T cells provided the cDNA or gDNA that made up the material.

In the original processing: Amplifying reference gene primers gave estimates of nucleated cell counts. Assay used: immunoSEQ multiplex PCR; TCRdb lists only in-frame clones, some missing. That table is the source of V, J and clone size, and D and trimming were worked out from the DNA. The sample lists approximately 28,000 clones; about two thirds were seen once. CDR3 length: 15 residues. Trimming pared 1 base from V and 6 bases from J, leaving 13 bases between. Per germline, CDR1 SGHDT and CDR2 YYEEEE. The sequencing input was peripheral blood. The chain links TRBV5-6 to TRBJ1-4, with D unclear. This sequence originates from a boy younger than 10 with active or convalescent COVID-19. The CDR3 DNA sequence: TGTGCCAGCAGCTTGCGAGGGAAAGTCGATGAAAAACTGTTTTTT. Translating gives CASSLRGKVDEKLFF.